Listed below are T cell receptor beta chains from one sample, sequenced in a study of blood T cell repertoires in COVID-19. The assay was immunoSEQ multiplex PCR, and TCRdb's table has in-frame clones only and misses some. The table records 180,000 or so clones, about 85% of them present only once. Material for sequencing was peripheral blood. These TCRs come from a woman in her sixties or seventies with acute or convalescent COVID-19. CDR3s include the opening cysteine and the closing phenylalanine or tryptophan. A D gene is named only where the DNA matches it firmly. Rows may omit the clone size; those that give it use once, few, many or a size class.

CDR3 protein: CASSLQGFEAFF
CDR3 DNA: TGCGCCAGCAGTCTCCAGGGATTTGAAGCTTTCTTT
J gene: TRBJ1-1
V gene: TRBV5-1
clone size: once
D gene: .

CDR3 protein: CASSLERGSYEQYF
CDR3 DNA: TGTGCCAGCAGCTTAGAGCGGGGATCCTACGAGCAGTACTTC
J gene: TRBJ2-7
V gene: TRBV7-8
clone size: .
D gene: TRBD2

CDR3 protein: CATSEPGSRGETQYF
CDR3 DNA: TGTGCCACCAGTGAACCCGGGTCACGAGGGGAGACCCAGTACTTC
J gene: TRBJ2-5
V gene: TRBV24-1
clone size: .
D gene: .

CDR3 protein: CASSPMPGTEAFF
CDR3 DNA: TGTGCCAGCAGCCCCATGCCGGGCACTGAAGCTTTCTTT
J gene: TRBJ1-1
V gene: TRBV11-3
clone size: .
D gene: .

CDR3 protein: CASSLGDSGYEQYF
CDR3 DNA: TGCGCCAGCAGCTTGGGGGACTCAGGGTACGAGCAGTACTTC
J gene: TRBJ2-7
V gene: TRBV5-1
clone size: .
D gene: .

CDR3 protein: CASSLLAGVLISNEQFF
CDR3 DNA: TGTGCCAGCAGCTTGTTAGCGGGAGTTTTGATTAGCAATGAGCAGTTCTTC
J gene: TRBJ2-1
V gene: TRBV7-8
clone size: .
D gene: TRBD2

CDR3 protein: CASSFSGKTEAFF
CDR3 DNA: TGTGCCAGCAGTTTTTCGGGGAAGACTGAAGCTTTCTTT
J gene: TRBJ1-1
V gene: TRBV12-3/TRBV12-4
clone size: .
D gene: .

CDR3 protein: CASSAGMNGYTF
CDR3 DNA: TGCGCCAGCAGCGCCGGGATGAATGGCTACACCTTC
J gene: TRBJ1-2
V gene: TRBV5-1
clone size: few
D gene: .

CDR3 protein: CASSPRTSGFTDTQYF
CDR3 DNA: TGTGCCAGCAGCCCCCGGACTAGCGGATTCACAGATACGCAGTATTTT
J gene: TRBJ2-3
V gene: TRBV3-1/TRBV3-2
clone size: .
D gene: TRBD2

CDR3 protein: CASSRTDEQFF
CDR3 DNA: TGTGCCAGCAGTAGGACAGACGAGCAGTTCTTC
J gene: TRBJ2-1
V gene: TRBV6-5
clone size: .
D gene: .

CDR3 protein: CASSYLRNEKLFF
CDR3 DNA: TGTGCCAGCAGTTACCTTCGGAATGAAAAACTGTTTTTT
J gene: TRBJ1-4
V gene: TRBV5-5
clone size: .
D gene: .

CDR3 protein: CASSLAAFGQEKLFF
CDR3 DNA: TGTGCCAGCTCACTTGCCGCTTTTGGGCAGGAAAAACTGTTTTTT
J gene: TRBJ1-4
V gene: TRBV18
clone size: .
D gene: .

CDR3 protein: CASSEGQGPDTQYF
CDR3 DNA: TGCGCCAGCAGTGAGGGACAGGGCCCAGATACGCAGTATTTT
J gene: TRBJ2-3
V gene: TRBV10-1
clone size: few
D gene: TRBD1

CDR3 protein: CASGARDAAEAFF
CDR3 DNA: TGTGCCAGCGGAGCTCGAGACGCGGCTGAAGCTTTCTTT
J gene: TRBJ1-1
V gene: TRBV7-8
clone size: .
D gene: .

CDR3 protein: CASSFWDRVNYGYTF
CDR3 DNA: TGTGCCAGCAGCTTCTGGGACAGGGTAAACTATGGCTACACCTTC
J gene: TRBJ1-2
V gene: TRBV5-6
clone size: .
D gene: TRBD1

CDR3 protein: CASSYQGASGYTF
CDR3 DNA: TGTGCCAGCAGTTATCAGGGGGCGAGTGGCTACACCTTC
J gene: TRBJ1-2
V gene: TRBV12-3/TRBV12-4
clone size: once
D gene: TRBD1

CDR3 protein: CASSIYGDSVGTDTQYF
CDR3 DNA: TGTGCCAGTAGTATATACGGAGACTCGGTGGGTACAGATACGCAGTATTTT
J gene: TRBJ2-3
V gene: TRBV19
clone size: once
D gene: .

CDR3 protein: CSVGGFQGAGGGYTF
CDR3 DNA: TGCAGCGTTGGAGGTTTTCAGGGGGCGGGAGGGGGCTACACCTTC
J gene: TRBJ1-2
V gene: TRBV29-1
clone size: .
D gene: TRBD1

CDR3 protein: CASSLRAGPTQGEQFF
CDR3 DNA: TGTGCCAGCAGCTTACGGGCAGGGCCGACACAGGGCGAGCAGTTCTTC
J gene: TRBJ2-1
V gene: TRBV11-2
clone size: .
D gene: .

CDR3 protein: CASSPSGRARGELFF
CDR3 DNA: TGCGCCAGCAGTCCTAGCGGGAGGGCCCGCGGGGAGCTGTTTTTT
J gene: TRBJ2-2
V gene: TRBV5-1
clone size: .
D gene: TRBD2

CDR3 protein: CASSLPGSYNEQFF
CDR3 DNA: TGCGCCAGCAGTCTACCAGGCTCCTACAATGAGCAGTTCTTC
J gene: TRBJ2-1
V gene: TRBV5-1
clone size: .
D gene: .

CDR3 protein: CASSLGLARDTQYF
CDR3 DNA: TGTGCCAGCAGCTTAGGACTAGCGCGAGATACGCAGTATTTT
J gene: TRBJ2-3
V gene: TRBV11-2
clone size: .
D gene: TRBD2

CDR3 protein: CASTSGTSGTTDTQYF
CDR3 DNA: TGCGCCAGCACCTCAGGGACTAGCGGGACCACAGATACGCAGTATTTT
J gene: TRBJ2-3
V gene: TRBV5-1
clone size: .
D gene: TRBD2